The present TCR beta chain was sequenced within a study of blood T cell repertoires in COVID-19. Study-level information: Whether acute or convalescent, the COVID-19 samples came from the United States, Italy and Spain. Sources were T cells, B-cell-depleted T cells, or PBMCs; the material itself was cDNA or gDNA.

This clone was seen once. Sequenced by immunoSEQ multiplex PCR; TCRdb stores in-frame clones only, minus some. This sample has about 300,000 clones; around 89% occur once, and the top ten carry nearly 6.5%. CDR1 is SGDLS, CDR2 YYNGEE, per germline. The length of the CDR3 is 15 residues. V was pared by 0 bases and J by 1 base, with 9 bases between. This receptor was obtained from a man aged 18 to 29 who had recovered from COVID-19. The sequencing sample was made of peripheral blood. This chain uses TRBV9 with TRBJ2-3; D might be TRBD2 (6 bases). CDR3 bases: TGTGCCAGCAGCGTAGGCCCGGGGGGCACAGATACGCAGTATTTT. This gives the protein CASSVGPGGTDTQYF.